These 14 T cell receptor beta chains were all obtained from the same sample, sequenced in a study of CD8 T cells in Susac syndrome. Random hexamers served to reverse transcribe about 0.45 to 1 ug RNA. In TCRdb, the immunoSEQ multiplex PCR reads were re-called with MiXCR into one record per CDR3 protein. The sample includes approximately 210,000 distinct CDR3 sequences, 94% of them seen just once. Material for sequencing was CD4+ T cells from PBMCs. Receptors were obtained from a human donor with Susac syndrome.

The chain couples TRBV29-1 to TRBJ1-6; 7 positions match TRBD1. Per germline, CDR1 SQVTM and CDR2 ANQGSEA. Trimming took 7 bases from V and 8 from J; bases not matched to a gene: 5. This CDR3 is 12 amino acids long. CDR3 residues: CSASTGDSPLHF. DNA of the CDR3: TGCAGCGCTTCTACAGGGGATTCACCCCTCCACTTT. Combining the CDR3 with reference TRBV29-1 and TRBJ1-6 gives the whole variable domain SAVISQKPSRDICQRGTSLTIQCQVDSQVTMMFWYRQQPGQSLTLIATANQGSEATYESGFVIDKFPISRPNLTFSTLTVSNMSPEDSSIYLCSASTGDSPLHFGNGTRLTVT.

The rearrangement uses TRBV28 and TRBJ1-4; D is unclear. Germline CDR1 is MDHEN and CDR2 is SYDVKM. Trimming left V 6 bases short and J 4 bases short, with 6 bases between. This CDR3 region has 12 residues. The chain's CDR3 is CASRSFNEKLFF. In nucleotides, the CDR3 is TGTGCCAGCAGATCGTTTAATGAAAAACTGTTTTTT.

This chain connects TRBV20-1 to TRBJ2-5, with a possible D match to TRBD2 (5 bases). The CDR3 is made up of 13 amino acids. Looked up from germline, CDR1 is DFQATT and CDR2 is SNEGSKA (reference sequence). The ends were cut back, 0 bases at V and 5 bases at J, with 10 bases in the middle. The CDR3 DNA reads as TGCAGTGCTAGAGACTGGGAGCGGGAGACCCAGTACTTC. It yields the protein CSARDWERETQYF.

The chain uses TRBV20-1 and TRBJ2-1; no clear D gene. V was pared by 2 bases and J by 9 bases, with 14 bases between. Per germline, CDR1 DFQATT and CDR2 SNEGSKA (reference sequence). This CDR3 is built from 13 residues. CDR3 in amino acids: CSARSFSVGEQFF. The CDR3 DNA reads TGCAGTGCTAGAAGCTTTAGTGTGGGTGAGCAGTTCTTC.

The rearrangement links TRBV3-1 to TRBJ1-2; TRBD1 is a possible D gene (5 bases). Germline V gene sequence: CDR1 LGHDT, CDR2 YNNKEL (reference sequence). The CDR3 length is 14 residues. V gave up 0 bases and J gave up 6 bases, with 11 bases separating them. The DNA of the CDR3 is TGTGCCAGCAGCCAAGATGACAGCCTTCATGGCTACACCTTC. It specifies CASSQDDSLHGYTF. Full variable domain (outside the CDR3, taken from reference TRBV3-1 and TRBJ1-2): DTAVSQTPKYLVTQMGNDKSIKCEQNLGHDTMYWYKQDSKKFLKIMFSYNNKELIINETVPNRFSPKSPDKAHLNLHINSLELGDSAVYFCASSQDDSLHGYTFGSGTRLTVV.

The gene calls are TRBV25-1 and TRBJ2-7, with TRBD1 matching 9 bases. V shed 6 bases and J 2 bases; nucleotides not matched to a gene: 2. This CDR3 is built from 13 residues. CDR1 MGHDK and CDR2 SYGVNS come from the germline V gene. The CDR3 sequence: CASRTGGTYEQYF. The CDR3 DNA reads as TGTGCCAGCAGGACAGGGGGTACCTACGAGCAGTACTTC.

The chain joins TRBV5-1 to TRBJ2-3; TRBD1 matches 7 bases. Trimming at V came to 2 bases and at J to 3 bases, leaving 9 bases not matched to a gene. CDR3 length equals 16 residues. Germline values: CDR1 SGHRS, CDR2 YFSETQ. CDR3 protein: CASSLRPGQSTDTQYF. Here the CDR3 DNA reads TGCGCCAGCAGCTTAAGACCGGGACAGTCGACAGATACGCAGTATTTT.

The rearrangement uses TRBV7-2 and TRBJ1-4, with unresolved D. The ends were cut back, 0 bases at V and 0 bases at J, with 5 bases in the middle. From germline, CDR1 is SGHTA and CDR2 FQGNSA. The CDR3 consists of 15 residues. The CDR3 loop reads CASSLAVATNEKLFF. The CDR3 DNA sequence: TGTGCCAGCAGCTTAGCCGTTGCAACTAATGAAAAACTGTTTTTT.

This clonotype was recorded once. This chain connects TRBV7-2 to TRBJ2-3; tentatively, D is TRBD1 (5 bases). The CDR3 runs 12 residues. Trimming pared 1 base from V and 10 bases from J, leaving 9 bases between. CDR1 and CDR2 (germline): SGHTA, FQGNSA. CDR3 coding DNA: TGTGCCAGCAGCTTAGAGGGGAACCCGCAGTATTTT. Translated: CASSLEGNPQYF. Together with reference TRBV7-2 and TRBJ2-3, the CDR3 gives the full variable domain: GAGVSQSPSNKVTEKGKDVELRCDPISGHTALYWYRQSLGQGLEFLIYFQGNSAPDKSGLPSDRFSAERTGGSVSTLTIQRTQQEDSAVYLCASSLEGNPQYFGPGTRLTVL.

The chain has TRBV30 and TRBJ1-1; D is perhaps TRBD1 (5 bases). Germline V gene lookup returns CDR1 GTSNPN and CDR2 SVGIG (reference sequence). CDR3 length: 12 residues. The CDR3 coding sequence is TGTGCTGAAATGCGGGGGTTCACTGAAGCTTTCTTT. This translates into CAEMRGFTEAFF.

J is TRBJ1-2 and V is TRBV12-3 or TRBV12-4; no clear D gene. The CDR3 length is 14 residues. Trimming cost V 4 bases and J 5 bases, with 14 bases left between them. Here the CDR3 reads CASSSSTARYGYTF. CDR3 sequence (DNA): TGTGCCAGCAGTTCGTCGACGGCACGATATGGCTACACCTTC.

The chain is built from TRBV19 and TRBJ1-1, with D unclear. Between the trimmed V and J ends, which lost 1 base and 0 bases, there was a span of 9 bases. Germline CDR1 is LNHDA and CDR2 is SQIVND (reference sequence). The CDR3 loop spans 15 amino acids. In DNA, the CDR3 is TGTGCCAGTAGTATAGGGGGAAACATGAACACTGAAGCTTTCTTT. As protein: CASSIGGNMNTEAFF.

This clonotype was seen once. CDR3 region: CSAREGNRVYTF. The CDR3 nucleotides are TGCAGTGCTAGAGAGGGGAACAGGGTCTACACCTTC. The chain links TRBV20-1 to TRBJ1-2; weak D call: TRBD1 (6 bases). Germline assignment: CDR1 DFQATT and CDR2 SNEGSKA (reference sequence). V dropped 0 bases and J dropped 10 bases, with 12 bases sitting between them. This CDR3 has 12 amino acids.

The V and J genes are TRBV2 and TRBJ2-7; weak D call: TRBD1 (6 bases). V was clipped by 7 bases and J by 3 bases, with 13 bases between them. The CDR3 length is 13 residues. Germline V gives CDR1 SNHLY, CDR2 FYNNEI. CDR3 in amino acids: CASNLGTNYEQYF. In DNA form, the CDR3 reads TGTGCCAGCAATCTCGGGACAAACTACGAGCAGTACTTC.